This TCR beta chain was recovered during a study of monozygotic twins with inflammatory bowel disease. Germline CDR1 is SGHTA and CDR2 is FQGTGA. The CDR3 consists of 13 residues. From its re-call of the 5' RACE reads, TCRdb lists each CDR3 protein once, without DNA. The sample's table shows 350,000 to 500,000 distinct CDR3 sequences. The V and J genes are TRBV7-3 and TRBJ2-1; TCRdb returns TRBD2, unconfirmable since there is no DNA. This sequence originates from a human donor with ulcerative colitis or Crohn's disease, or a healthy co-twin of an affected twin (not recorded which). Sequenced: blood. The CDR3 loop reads CASSFGLAGEQFF.